This T cell receptor (beta chain) was sequenced in a study of T cell repertoires in cytomegalovirus infection. Study overall: In the study, CMV epitopes included recently identified HLA-C-restricted and well-studied HLA-B-restricted ones. A matching HLA type, together with CMV infection, was signaled by public TCR beta signatures.

V shed 2 bases and J shed 7 bases, with 12 bases lying between them. The V gene's germline CDR1 is LNHDA and CDR2 SQIVND (reference sequence). The CDR3 extends over 13 amino acids. From the reads, TCRdb called clonotypes with MiXCR, one entry per CDR3 protein. The sample carries approximately 1,000,000 distinct CDR3 sequences, around 30% recorded once. Study-wide points: The ex vivo response was dominated by HLA-C-restricted CMV-specific TCR beta clonotypes. Carriage of CMV together with the relevant HLA was identifiable through cumulative public TCR beta family frequency.

The table lists this clonotype with a few counts. Its antigen is not identified. J is TRBJ2-7 and V is TRBV19; no clear D. The source is a human donor in good health (CMV status not recorded). Some clones in this sample may be carry-over from other donors' samples. The sample here was cultured CD8+ T cells from PBMCs, taken from culture after CMV antigen stimulation. CDR3: CASSISPPGEQYF. The CDR3 DNA follows: TGTGCCAGTAGTATATCACCCCCCGGGGAGCAGTACTTC.